A single sample gave rise to the 18 T cell receptor beta chains below, sequenced in a study of cytomegalovirus exposure and HLA in healthy donors. Method: immunoSEQ multiplex PCR; TCRdb's copy keeps in-frame clones and lacks some. The repertoire includes 250,000 to 350,000 clones, roughly 90% of them detected once, and roughly 0.8% sits in the top ten. The source material was PBMCs. The receptor source for this set is a woman under 30 in good health and CMV-seronegative.

The rearrangement uses TRBV4-1 and TRBJ1-5, with 8 bases fitting TRBD1. Trimming took 5 bases from V and 3 from J; bases not matched to a gene: 9. Per the germline V gene, CDR1 is MGHRA and CDR2 is YSYEKL. This CDR3 region has 16 residues. The CDR3 here is CASSYTLDRDNQPQHF. The DNA for the CDR3 is TGCGCCAGCAGCTACACCTTGGACAGGGACAATCAGCCCCAGCATTTT.

The chain combines TRBV9 with TRBJ1-1; the D is unclear. The CDR3 is made up of 16 amino acids. Trimming pared 0 bases from V and 7 bases from J, leaving 19 bases between. Germline V lookup: CDR1 SGDLS, CDR2 YYNGEE. The CDR3 coding sequence is TGTGCCAGCAGCGTAGAGCCCGGATCAATTCGAGGTGAAGCTTTCTTT. This sequence encodes CASSVEPGSIRGEAFF.

The genes are TRBV7-2 and TRBJ1-1, with TRBD1 matching over 7 bases. The J segment lost 4 bases and the V segment lost 5 bases, leaving 4 bases of the junction unmatched. Germline CDR1 reads SGHTA; CDR2 reads FQGNSA. The CDR3 totals 13 residues. CDR3 DNA: TGTGCCAGCAGCCCCGCAGGGGGCACTGAAGCTTTCTTT. The encoded protein is CASSPAGGTEAFF.

This clone was picked up a small number of times. V and J are TRBV2 and TRBJ2-2; TRBD2 might be the D (6 bases). V gave up 11 bases and J gave up 3 bases, with 10 bases separating them. Germline-derived CDR1 and CDR2 are SNHLY and FYNNEI. This CDR3 is built from 12 residues. The CDR3 DNA is TGTGCCGTGGGGGGAGACACCGGGGAGCTGTTTTTT. This encodes CAVGGDTGELFF.

This clone was seen a few times. The chain is built from TRBV2 and TRBJ1-5; 9 bases map to TRBD1. Germline V gives CDR1 SNHLY, CDR2 FYNNEI. The CDR3 extends over 16 amino acids. V lost 4 bases and J lost 4; bases outside the gene matches: 8. CDR3 DNA sequence: TGTGCCAGCAGTGTTGGGACAGGGTTTGGTAATCAGCCCCAGCATTTT. As protein: CASSVGTGFGNQPQHF.

This chain connects TRBV11-3 to TRBJ2-2; D possibly corresponds to TRBD2 (6 bases). Germline CDR1 reads SGHNT; CDR2 reads YENEEA. V was cut by 0 bases and J by 6 bases, with 14 bases left in between. This CDR3 comprises 16 residues. The CDR3 reads CASSLDAGPRAGELFF. The CDR3 DNA is TGTGCCAGCAGCTTAGATGCGGGACCTCGCGCCGGGGAGCTGTTTTTT. The whole variable domain, remainder taken from reference TRBV11-3 and TRBJ2-2, is EAGVVQSPRYKIIEKKQPVAFWCNPISGHNTLYWYLQNLGQGPELLIRYENEEAVDDSQLPKDRFSAERLKGVDSTLKIQPAELGDSAVYLCASSLDAGPRAGELFFGEGSRLTVL.

The chain recombines TRBV6-1 with TRBJ2-4, with D tentatively TRBD2 (5 bases). V lost 1 base to trimming and J lost 4 bases, with 11 bases between them. The CDR3 extends over 15 amino acids. Germline-derived CDR1 and CDR2 are MNHNS and SASEGT. CDR3 DNA sequence: TGTGCCAGCAGTGAAGTCTGGTCGGGGAAAAACATTCAGTACTTC. It is translated as CASSEVWSGKNIQYF.

This clone was seen more than once but under ten times. The rearrangement joins TRBV7-6 to TRBJ2-1; D call uncertain. The germline V and J ends were trimmed by 2 bases and 9 bases, with 8 bases remaining between them. The CDR3 totals 12 residues. Germline V gives CDR1 SGHVS, CDR2 FNYEAQ. CDR3: CASSLMGVEQFF. The CDR3 coding sequence is TGTGCCAGCAGCTTAATGGGCGTTGAGCAGTTCTTC.

The chain carries TRBV30 and TRBJ2-5; TRBD1 matches at 9 bases. Trimming removed 0 bases from V and 4 bases from J; junction bases left unmatched: 0. The CDR3 consists of 13 residues. CDR1 and CDR2 (germline): GTSNPN, SVGIG (reference sequence). The CDR3 DNA reads as TGTGCCTGGAGTGTACAGGGGGCAGAGACCCAGTACTTC. Its protein is CAWSVQGAETQYF.

The chain recombines TRBV5-1 with TRBJ1-3, with D possibly matching TRBD1 (6 bases). Trimming cost V 4 bases and J 2 bases, with 16 bases left between them. This CDR3 has 16 residues. The germline gives CDR1 SGHRS, CDR2 YFSETQ. The CDR3 region has the DNA TGCGCCAGCAGCGATGGGTTGTGGGGGCCTGGAAACACCATATATTTT. Its translation is CASSDGLWGPGNTIYF. Full variable domain (outside the CDR3, taken from reference TRBV5-1 and TRBJ1-3): KAGVTQTPRYLIKTRGQQVTLSCSPISGHRSVSWYQQTPGQGLQFLFEYFSETQRNKGNFPGRFSGRQFSNSRSEMNVSTLELGDSALYLCASSDGLWGPGNTIYFGEGSWLTVV.

The chain carries TRBV28 and TRBJ2-5, with D tentatively TRBD1 (5 bases). The CDR3 has 11 amino acids. Trimming shortened V by 3 bases and J by 10 bases, and 9 bases separated the two germline ends. CDR1 and CDR2 (germline): MDHEN, SYDVKM. The CDR3 protein is CASSFGAGQYF. CDR3 bases: TGTGCCAGCAGTTTTGGGGCAGGCCAGTACTTC.

This chain uses TRBV7-8 with TRBJ2-7; the match to TRBD1 covers 10 bases. The CDR3 has 16 amino acids. V was pared by 1 base and J by 2 bases, with 5 bases of the junction left unmatched. From germline, CDR1 is SGHVS and CDR2 FQNEAQ. The CDR3 sequence is CASSLGGQGIAYEQYF. CDR3 DNA: TGTGCCAGCAGCTTAGGGGGACAGGGGATCGCCTACGAGCAGTACTTC.

V and J are TRBV28 and TRBJ2-2, with D possibly being TRBD2 (6 bases). Germline CDR1 reads MDHEN; CDR2 reads SYDVKM. The CDR3 runs 13 residues. V shed 1 base and J shed 8 bases, with 8 bases lying between them. CDR3 region: CASSLLAGGELFF. The CDR3, as DNA: TGTGCCAGCAGTTTATTGGCGGGAGGGGAGCTGTTTTTT.

V gene TRBV5-1 combines with J gene TRBJ2-1; TRBD2 aligns across 15 bases. The ends lost 6 bases at V and 0 bases at J; junction bases unmatched: 4. This CDR3 region has 17 residues. Germline V gives CDR1 SGHRS, CDR2 YFSETQ. This chain's CDR3 is CASNGLAGGSSYNEQFF. The CDR3, as DNA: TGCGCCAGCAACGGACTAGCGGGAGGGAGCTCCTACAATGAGCAGTTCTTC.

The chain has TRBV2 and TRBJ2-7, with D possibly matching TRBD1 (5 bases). The CDR3 runs 12 residues. Germline V gene lookup returns CDR1 SNHLY and CDR2 FYNNEI. V dropped 7 bases and J dropped 4 bases, with 11 bases sitting between them. The chain's CDR3 is CASKTDRYEQYF. CDR3 DNA: TGTGCCAGCAAGACCGACAGATACGAGCAGTACTTC.

The V call is TRBV5-6, the J call TRBJ1-1; no definite D call. Between the trimmed V and J ends, which lost 0 bases and 8 bases, there was a span of 5 bases. Per germline, CDR1 SGHDT and CDR2 YYEEEE. The CDR3 sequence is 11 residues long. The CDR3 DNA follows: TGTGCCAGCAGCTTGGCCCGGGAAGCTTTCTTT. Its protein product is CASSLAREAFF.

The CDR3 region is CATSPTSGGYNEQFF. Here the CDR3 DNA reads TGTGCCACCAGCCCCACTAGCGGGGGGTACAATGAGCAGTTCTTC. The chain couples TRBV15 to TRBJ2-1; the match to TRBD2 covers 12 bases. Germline assignment: CDR1 LNHNV and CDR2 YYDKDF (reference sequence). J gave up 4 bases and V 5 bases, and 3 bases lay outside the gene matches. This CDR3 is built from 15 residues. Filled out from reference TRBV15 and TRBJ2-1, the complete variable domain reads DAMVIQNPRYQVTQFGKPVTLSCSQTLNHNVMYWYQQKSSQAPKLLFHYYDKDFNNEADTPDNFQSRRPNTSFCFLDIRSPGLGDTAMYLCATSPTSGGYNEQFFGPGTRLTVL.

J is TRBJ2-7 and V is TRBV4-1, with 8 positions matching TRBD2. V dropped 2 bases and J dropped 4; count of bases not matched to a gene: 4. The germline gives CDR1 MGHRA, CDR2 YSYEKL. There are 14 residues in the CDR3. This CDR3 is CASSQPGGPYEQYF. The CDR3 DNA sequence: TGCGCCAGCAGCCAACCGGGAGGGCCTTACGAGCAGTACTTC.